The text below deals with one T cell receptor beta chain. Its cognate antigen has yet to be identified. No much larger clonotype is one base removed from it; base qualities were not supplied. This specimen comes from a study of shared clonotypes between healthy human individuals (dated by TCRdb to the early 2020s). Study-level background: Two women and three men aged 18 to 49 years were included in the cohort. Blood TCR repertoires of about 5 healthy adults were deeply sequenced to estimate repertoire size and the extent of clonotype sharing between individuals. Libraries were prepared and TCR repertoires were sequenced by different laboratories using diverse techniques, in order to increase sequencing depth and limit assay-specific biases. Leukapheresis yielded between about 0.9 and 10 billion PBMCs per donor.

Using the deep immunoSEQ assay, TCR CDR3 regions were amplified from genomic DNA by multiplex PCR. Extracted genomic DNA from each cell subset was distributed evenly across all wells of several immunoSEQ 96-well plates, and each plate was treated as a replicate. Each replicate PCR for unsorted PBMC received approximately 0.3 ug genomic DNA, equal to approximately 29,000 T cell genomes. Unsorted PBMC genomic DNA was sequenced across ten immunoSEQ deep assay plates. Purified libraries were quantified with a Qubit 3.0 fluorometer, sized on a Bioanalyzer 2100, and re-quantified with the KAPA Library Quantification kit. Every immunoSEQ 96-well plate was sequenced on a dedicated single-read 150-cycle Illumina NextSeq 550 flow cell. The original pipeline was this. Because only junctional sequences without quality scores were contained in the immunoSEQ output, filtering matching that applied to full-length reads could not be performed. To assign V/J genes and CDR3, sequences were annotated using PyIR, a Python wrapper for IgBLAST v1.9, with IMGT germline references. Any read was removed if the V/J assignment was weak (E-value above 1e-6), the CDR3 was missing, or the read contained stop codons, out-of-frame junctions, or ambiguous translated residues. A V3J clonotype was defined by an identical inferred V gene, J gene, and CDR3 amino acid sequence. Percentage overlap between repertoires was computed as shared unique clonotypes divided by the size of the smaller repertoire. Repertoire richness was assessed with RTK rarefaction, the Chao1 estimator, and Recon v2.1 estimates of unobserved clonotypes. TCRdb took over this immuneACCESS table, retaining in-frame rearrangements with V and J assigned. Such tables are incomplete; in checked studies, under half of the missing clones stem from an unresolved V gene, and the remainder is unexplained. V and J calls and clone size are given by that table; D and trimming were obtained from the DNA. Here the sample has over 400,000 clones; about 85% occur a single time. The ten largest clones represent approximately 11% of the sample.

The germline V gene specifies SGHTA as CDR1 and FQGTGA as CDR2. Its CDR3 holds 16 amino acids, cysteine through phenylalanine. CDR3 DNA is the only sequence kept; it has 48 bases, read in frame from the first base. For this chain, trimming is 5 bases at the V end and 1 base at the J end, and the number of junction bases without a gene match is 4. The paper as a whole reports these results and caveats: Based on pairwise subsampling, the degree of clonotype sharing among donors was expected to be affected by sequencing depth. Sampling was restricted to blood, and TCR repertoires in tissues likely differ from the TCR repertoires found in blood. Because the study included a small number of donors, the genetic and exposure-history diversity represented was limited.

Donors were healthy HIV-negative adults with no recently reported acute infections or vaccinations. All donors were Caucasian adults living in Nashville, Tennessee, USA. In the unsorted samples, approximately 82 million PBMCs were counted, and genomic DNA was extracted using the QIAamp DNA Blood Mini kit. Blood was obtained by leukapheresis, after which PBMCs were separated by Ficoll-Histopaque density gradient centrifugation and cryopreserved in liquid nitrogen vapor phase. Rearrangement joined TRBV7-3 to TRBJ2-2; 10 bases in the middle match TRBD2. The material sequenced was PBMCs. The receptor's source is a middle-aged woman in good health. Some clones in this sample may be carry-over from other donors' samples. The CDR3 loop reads CASSVGLAENTGELFF. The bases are TGTGCCAGCAGCGTCGGACTAGCGGAGAACACCGGGGAGCTGTTTTTT.